This T cell receptor (beta chain) was sequenced for a study of blood T cell repertoires in COVID-19. Whole-study context: Acute and convalescent COVID-19 specimens originated in the United States, Italy and Spain. PBMCs, B-cell-depleted T cells, or T cells provided the cDNA or gDNA that made up the material.

The CDR3 is 16 residues long. Germline V gene sequence: CDR1 SGDLS, CDR2 YYNGEE. With V trimmed by 4 bases and J by 5 bases, 7 bases remained unmatched. In the original workflow: By means of reference gene primer amplification, nucleated cell counts were estimated. Method: immunoSEQ multiplex PCR; TCRdb's copy keeps in-frame clones and lacks some. The V and J calls and clone size come from that table; D and trimming were worked out from the DNA. This repertoire shows a few hundred thousand clones, approximately 80% found once; its top ten account for over 2%. The V gene is TRBV9, the J gene TRBJ2-2; 11 nucleotides match TRBD2. Material for sequencing was peripheral blood. This TCR came from a man aged 35 to 55 who had recovered from COVID-19. The chain's CDR3 is CASSSTGTSGTGELFF. The CDR3 DNA follows: TGTGCCAGCAGCTCAACCGGGACTAGCGGAACCGGGGAGCTGTTTTTT.